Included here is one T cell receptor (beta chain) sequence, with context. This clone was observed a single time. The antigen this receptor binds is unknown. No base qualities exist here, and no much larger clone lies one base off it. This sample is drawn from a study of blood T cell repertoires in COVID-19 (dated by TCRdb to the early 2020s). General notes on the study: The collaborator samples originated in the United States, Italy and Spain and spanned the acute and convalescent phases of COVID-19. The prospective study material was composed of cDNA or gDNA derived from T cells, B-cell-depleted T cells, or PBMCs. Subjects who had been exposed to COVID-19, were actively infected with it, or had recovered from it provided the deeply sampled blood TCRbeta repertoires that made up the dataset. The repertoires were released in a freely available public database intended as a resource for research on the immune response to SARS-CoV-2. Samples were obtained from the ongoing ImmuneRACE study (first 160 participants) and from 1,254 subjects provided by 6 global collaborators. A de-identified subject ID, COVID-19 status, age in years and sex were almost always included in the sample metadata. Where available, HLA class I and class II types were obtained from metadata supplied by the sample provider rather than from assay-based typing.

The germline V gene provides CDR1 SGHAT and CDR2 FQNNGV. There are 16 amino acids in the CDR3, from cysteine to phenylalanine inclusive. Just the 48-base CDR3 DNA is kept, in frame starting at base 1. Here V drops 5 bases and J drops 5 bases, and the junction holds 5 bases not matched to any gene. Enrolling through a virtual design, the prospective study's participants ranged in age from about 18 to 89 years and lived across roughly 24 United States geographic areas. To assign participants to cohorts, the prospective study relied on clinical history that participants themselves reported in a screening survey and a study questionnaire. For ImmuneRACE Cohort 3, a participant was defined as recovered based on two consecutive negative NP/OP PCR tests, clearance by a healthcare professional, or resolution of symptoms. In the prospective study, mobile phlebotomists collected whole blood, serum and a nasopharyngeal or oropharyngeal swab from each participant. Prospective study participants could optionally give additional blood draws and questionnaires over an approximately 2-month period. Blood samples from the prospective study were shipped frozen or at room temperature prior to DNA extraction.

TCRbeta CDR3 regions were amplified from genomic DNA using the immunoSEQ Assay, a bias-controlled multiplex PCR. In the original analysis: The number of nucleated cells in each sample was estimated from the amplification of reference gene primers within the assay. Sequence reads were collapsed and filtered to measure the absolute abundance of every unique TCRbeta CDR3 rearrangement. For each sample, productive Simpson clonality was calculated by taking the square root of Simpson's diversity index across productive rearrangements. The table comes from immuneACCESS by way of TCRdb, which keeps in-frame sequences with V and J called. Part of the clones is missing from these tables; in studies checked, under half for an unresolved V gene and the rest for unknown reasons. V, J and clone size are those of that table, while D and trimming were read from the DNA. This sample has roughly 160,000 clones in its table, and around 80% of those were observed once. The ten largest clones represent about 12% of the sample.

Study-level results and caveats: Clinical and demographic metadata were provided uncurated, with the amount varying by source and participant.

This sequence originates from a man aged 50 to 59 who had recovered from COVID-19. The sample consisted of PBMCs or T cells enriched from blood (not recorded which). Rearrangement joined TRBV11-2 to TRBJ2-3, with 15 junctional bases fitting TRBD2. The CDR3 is CASSPGTSGGLDTQYF. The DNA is TGTGCCAGCAGCCCCGGGACTAGCGGGGGGTTAGATACGCAGTATTTT.